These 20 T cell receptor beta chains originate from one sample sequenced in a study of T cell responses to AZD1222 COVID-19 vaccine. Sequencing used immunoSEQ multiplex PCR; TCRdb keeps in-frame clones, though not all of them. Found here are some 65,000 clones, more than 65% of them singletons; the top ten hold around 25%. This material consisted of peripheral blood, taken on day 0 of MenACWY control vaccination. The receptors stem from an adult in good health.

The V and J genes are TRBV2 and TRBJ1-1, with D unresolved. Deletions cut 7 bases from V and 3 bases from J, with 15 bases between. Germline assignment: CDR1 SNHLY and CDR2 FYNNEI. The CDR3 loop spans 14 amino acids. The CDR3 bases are TGTGCCAGCACAAAAGAAGGTGCGCACACTGAAGCTTTCTTT. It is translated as CASTKEGAHTEAFF.

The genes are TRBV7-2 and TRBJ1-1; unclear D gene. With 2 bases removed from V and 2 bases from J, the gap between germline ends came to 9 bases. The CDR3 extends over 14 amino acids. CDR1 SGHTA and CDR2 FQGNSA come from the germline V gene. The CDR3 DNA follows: TGTGCCAGCAGCTTATTGGGAGGCAACACTGAAGCTTTCTTT. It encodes CASSLLGGNTEAFF.

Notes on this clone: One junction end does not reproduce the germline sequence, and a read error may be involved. The CDR3 reads CASSLAVAGPNQQFF. CDR3 DNA sequence: TGCGCCAGCAGCTTGGCAGTAGCGGGGCCCAATCAGCAGTTCTTC. The V call is TRBV5-1, the J call TRBJ2-1, with 8 bases identical to TRBD2. This CDR3 region has 15 residues. Per the germline V gene, CDR1 is SGHRS and CDR2 is YFSETQ.

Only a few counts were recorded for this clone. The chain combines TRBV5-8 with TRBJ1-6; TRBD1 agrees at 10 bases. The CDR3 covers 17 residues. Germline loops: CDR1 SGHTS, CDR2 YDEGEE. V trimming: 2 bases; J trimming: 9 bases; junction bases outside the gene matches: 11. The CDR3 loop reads CASSLTLDRGLGSPLHF. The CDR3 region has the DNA TGTGCCAGCAGCTTAACTCTCGACAGGGGGCTCGGTTCACCCCTCCACTTT.

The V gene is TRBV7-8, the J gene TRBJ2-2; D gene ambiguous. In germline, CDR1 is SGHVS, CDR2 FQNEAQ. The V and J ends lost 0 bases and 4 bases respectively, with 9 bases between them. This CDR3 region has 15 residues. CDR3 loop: CASSLAMGATGELFF. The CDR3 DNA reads TGTGCCAGCAGCTTAGCGATGGGTGCCACCGGGGAGCTGTTTTTT.

The CDR3 sequence: CASSQDHGGFLGQYF. As DNA, the CDR3 is TGTGCCAGCAGCCAAGACCATGGCGGGTTTCTTGGGCAGTACTTC. This rearrangement joins TRBV3-1 (or the pseudogene TRBV3-2) to TRBJ2-7; tentatively, D is TRBD2 (5 bases). CDR1 and CDR2 from the germline V gene are LGHDT and YNNKEL (reference sequence). Deletions cut 0 bases from V and 9 bases from J, with 18 bases between. The CDR3 length is 15 residues.

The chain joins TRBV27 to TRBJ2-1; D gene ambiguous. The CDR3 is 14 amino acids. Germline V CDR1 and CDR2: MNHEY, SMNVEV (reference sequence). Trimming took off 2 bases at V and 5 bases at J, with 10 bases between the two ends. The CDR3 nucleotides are TGTGCCAGCAGTTTAATTCCCCTTAACAATGAGCAGTTCTTC. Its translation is CASSLIPLNNEQFF.

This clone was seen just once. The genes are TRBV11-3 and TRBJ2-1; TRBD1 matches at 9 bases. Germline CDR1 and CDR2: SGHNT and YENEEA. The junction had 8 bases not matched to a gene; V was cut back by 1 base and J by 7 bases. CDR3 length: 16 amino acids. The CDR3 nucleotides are TGTGCCAGCAGCTTAGGTGCGGGACAGGGTAAGAATGAGCAGTTCTTC. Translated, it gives CASSLGAGQGKNEQFF.

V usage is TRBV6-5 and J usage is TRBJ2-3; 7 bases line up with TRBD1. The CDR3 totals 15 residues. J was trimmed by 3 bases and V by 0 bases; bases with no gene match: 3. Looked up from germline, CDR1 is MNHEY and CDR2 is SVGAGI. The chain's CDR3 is CASSYSARGTDTQYF. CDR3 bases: TGTGCCAGCAGTTACTCGGCCAGGGGGACAGATACGCAGTATTTT.

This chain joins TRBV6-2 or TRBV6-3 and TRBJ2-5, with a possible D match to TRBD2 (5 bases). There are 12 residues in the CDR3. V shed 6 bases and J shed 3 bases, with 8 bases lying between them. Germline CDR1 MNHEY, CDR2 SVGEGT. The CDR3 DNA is TGTGCCAGCAGCCACGGGGAAGAGACCCAGTACTTC. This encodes CASSHGEETQYF.

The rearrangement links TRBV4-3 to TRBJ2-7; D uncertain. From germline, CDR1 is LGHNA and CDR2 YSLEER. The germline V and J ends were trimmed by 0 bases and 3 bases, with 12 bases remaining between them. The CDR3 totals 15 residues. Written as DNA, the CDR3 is TGCGCCAGCAGCCAAGAACCAGGCCTCCTCTACGAGCAGTACTTC. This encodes CASSQEPGLLYEQYF.

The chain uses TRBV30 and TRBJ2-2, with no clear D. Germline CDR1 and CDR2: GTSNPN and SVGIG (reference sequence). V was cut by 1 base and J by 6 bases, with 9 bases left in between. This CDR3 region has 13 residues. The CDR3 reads CAWSAIFAGELFF. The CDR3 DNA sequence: TGTGCCTGGAGTGCGATTTTCGCCGGGGAGCTGTTTTTT.

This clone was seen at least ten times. The CDR3 spells CASSLGGSRTGELFF. CDR3 nucleotides: TGTGCCAGCAGCTTAGGCGGGAGCCGCACCGGGGAGCTGTTTTTT. The chain joins TRBV7-9 to TRBJ2-2, with TRBD2 identical over 7 bases. Germline V gene lookup returns CDR1 SEHNR and CDR2 FQNEAQ (reference sequence). This CDR3 is built from 15 residues. V shed 1 base and J 4 bases; nucleotides not matched to a gene: 3.

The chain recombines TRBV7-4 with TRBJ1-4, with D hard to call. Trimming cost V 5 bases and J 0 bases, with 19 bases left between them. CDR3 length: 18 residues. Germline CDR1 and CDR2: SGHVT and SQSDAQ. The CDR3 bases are TGTGCCAGCAGCCCAAAAAGGAGAGATCCTGCAACTAATGAAAAACTGTTTTTT. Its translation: CASSPKRRDPATNEKLFF.

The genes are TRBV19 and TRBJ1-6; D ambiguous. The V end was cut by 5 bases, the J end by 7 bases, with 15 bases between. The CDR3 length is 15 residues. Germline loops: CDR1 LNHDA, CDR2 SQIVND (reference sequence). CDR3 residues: CASSSLTLTNSPLHF. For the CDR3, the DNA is TGTGCCAGTAGTTCCCTGACCCTCACAAATTCACCCCTCCACTTT.

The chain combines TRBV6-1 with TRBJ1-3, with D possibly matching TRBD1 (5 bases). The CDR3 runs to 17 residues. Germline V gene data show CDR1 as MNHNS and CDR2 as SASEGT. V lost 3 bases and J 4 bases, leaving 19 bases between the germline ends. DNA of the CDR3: TGTGCCAGCAGTGACCACCTTGGGACGGTATCAGGAAACACCATATATTTT. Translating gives CASSDHLGTVSGNTIYF.

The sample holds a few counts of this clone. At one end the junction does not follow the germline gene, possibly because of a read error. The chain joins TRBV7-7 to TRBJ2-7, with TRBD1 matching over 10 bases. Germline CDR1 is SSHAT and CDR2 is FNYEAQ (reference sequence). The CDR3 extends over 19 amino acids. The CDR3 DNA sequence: TGTGCTAGCAGCCAGCAATACTACCGGTCCGGACAGGGGGCCTACGAGCAGTACTTC. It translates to CASSQQYYRSGQGAYEQYF.

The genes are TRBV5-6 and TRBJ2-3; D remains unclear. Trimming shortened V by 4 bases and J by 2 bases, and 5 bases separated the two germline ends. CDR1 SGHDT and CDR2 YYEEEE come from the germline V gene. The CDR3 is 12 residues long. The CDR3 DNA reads TGTGCCAGCAGCAGGTACACAGATACGCAGTATTTT. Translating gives CASSRYTDTQYF.

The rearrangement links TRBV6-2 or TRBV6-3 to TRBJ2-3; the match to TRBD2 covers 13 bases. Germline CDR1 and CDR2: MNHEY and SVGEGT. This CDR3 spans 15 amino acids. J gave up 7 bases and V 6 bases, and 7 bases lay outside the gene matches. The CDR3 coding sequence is TGTGCCAGCAGCAACGGACTAGCGGGGGTAAATACGCAGTATTTT. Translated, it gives CASSNGLAGVNTQYF.

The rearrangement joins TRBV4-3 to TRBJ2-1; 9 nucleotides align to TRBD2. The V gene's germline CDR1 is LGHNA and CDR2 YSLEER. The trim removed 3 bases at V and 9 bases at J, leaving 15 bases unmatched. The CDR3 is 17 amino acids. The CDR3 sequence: CASSQDSGGAQGGEQFF. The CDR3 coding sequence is TGCGCCAGCAGCCAGGATAGCGGGGGCGCTCAAGGGGGTGAGCAGTTCTTC.